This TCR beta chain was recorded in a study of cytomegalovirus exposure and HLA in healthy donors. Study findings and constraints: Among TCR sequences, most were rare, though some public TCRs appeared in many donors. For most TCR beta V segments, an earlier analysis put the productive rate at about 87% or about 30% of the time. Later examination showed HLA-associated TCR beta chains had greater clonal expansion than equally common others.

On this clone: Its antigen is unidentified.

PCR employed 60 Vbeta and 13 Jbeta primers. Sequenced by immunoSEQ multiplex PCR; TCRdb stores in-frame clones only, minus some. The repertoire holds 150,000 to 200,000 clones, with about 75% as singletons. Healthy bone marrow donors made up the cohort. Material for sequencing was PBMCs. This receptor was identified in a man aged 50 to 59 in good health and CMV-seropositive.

The CDR3 is CASSLEVAGVEQFF. In DNA, the CDR3 is TGCGCCAGCAGCTTGGAGGTAGCGGGGGTTGAGCAGTTCTTC. The chain uses TRBV5-1 and TRBJ2-1; TRBD2 aligns across 9 bases. Germline V CDR1 and CDR2: SGHRS, YFSETQ. There are 14 residues in the CDR3. V was clipped by 0 bases and J by 9 bases; unmatched bases: 4.